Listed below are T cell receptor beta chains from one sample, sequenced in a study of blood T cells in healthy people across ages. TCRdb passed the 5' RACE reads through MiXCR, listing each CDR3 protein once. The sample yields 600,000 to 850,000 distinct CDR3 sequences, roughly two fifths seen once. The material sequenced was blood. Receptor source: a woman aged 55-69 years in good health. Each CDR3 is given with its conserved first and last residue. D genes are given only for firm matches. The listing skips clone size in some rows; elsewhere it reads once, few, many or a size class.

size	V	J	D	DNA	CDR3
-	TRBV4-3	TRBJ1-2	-	TGCGCCAGCAGCCAAGATGTTAGCCAGGGACGTCACTATGGCTACACCTTC	CASSQDVSQGRHYGYTF
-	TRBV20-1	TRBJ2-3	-	TGCAGTGCTCCGCTGACAGATACGCAGTATTTT	CSAPLTDTQYF
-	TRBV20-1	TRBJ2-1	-	TGCAGTGCTAGAAAGTCAGGGGCGCTGGGGAATGAGCAGTTCTTC	CSARKSGALGNEQFF
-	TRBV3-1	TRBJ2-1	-	TGTGCCAGCAGCCTAACCGGCCTCCACAATGAGCAGTTCTTC	CASSLTGLHNEQFF
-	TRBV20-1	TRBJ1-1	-	TGCAGTGCTTTTTACCTCACTGAAGCTTTCTTT	CSAFYLTEAFF
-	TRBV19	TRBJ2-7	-	TGTGCCAGTAGTATATCCCTTGAGCAGGGTGTATTCCACGAGCAGTACTTC	CASSISLEQGVFHEQYF
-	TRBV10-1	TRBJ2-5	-	TGCGCCAGCAGTGAGTCGACAGCGGAAAAAGAGACCCAGTACTTC	CASSESTAEKETQYF
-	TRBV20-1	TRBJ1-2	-	TGCAGTGCTAGTTCAGGGGAGAGAGGCTACACCTTC	CSASSGERGYTF
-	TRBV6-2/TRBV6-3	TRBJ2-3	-	TGTGCCAGCAGTGCGTATGGACCGTATGCGGCAGATACGCAGTATTTT	CASSAYGPYAADTQYF
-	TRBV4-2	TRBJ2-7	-	TGTGCCAGCAGCCAAGCCCCGGGTATGTACGAGCAGTACTTC	CASSQAPGMYEQYF
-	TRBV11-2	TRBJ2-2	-	TGTGCCAGCAGCAAAAGGGTTTTGTTGGCTAACACCGGGGAGCTGTTTTTT	CASSKRVLLANTGELFF
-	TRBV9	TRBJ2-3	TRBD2	TGTGACAGCAGCGTAGGGCCGGGAGGCGCAGATACGCAGTATTTT	CDSSVGPGGADTQYF
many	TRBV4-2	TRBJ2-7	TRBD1	TGTGCCAGCAGCCAAGACTATTCATGGACAGGGGCGATCGGAGAGCAGTACTTC	CASSQDYSWTGAIGEQYF
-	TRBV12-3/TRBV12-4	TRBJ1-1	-	TGTGCCAGCAGTTTACAGGCAGTCAACACTGAAGCTTTCTTT	CASSLQAVNTEAFF
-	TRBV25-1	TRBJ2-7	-	TGTGCCAGCAGTGAATCCGGCTCGGCGGGCTACGAGCAGTACTTC	CASSESGSAGYEQYF
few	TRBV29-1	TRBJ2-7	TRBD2	TGCAGCGCCTCGGGACTAGCGGGGGTCGGCTACGAGCAGTACTTC	CSASGLAGVGYEQYF
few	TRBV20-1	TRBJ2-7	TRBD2	TGCACCACCAGCGGGGGGTCCGACGAGCAGTACTTC	CTTSGGSDEQYF
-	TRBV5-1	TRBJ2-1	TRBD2	TGCGCCAGCACAAGCGGGGGGGCGGACAATGAGCAGTTCTTC	CASTSGGADNEQFF
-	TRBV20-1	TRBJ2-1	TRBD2	TGCAGTGCTAGAGATCCTGCTAGCGGCGTACATGATGAGCAGTTCTTC	CSARDPASGVHDEQFF